This TCR beta chain comes out of a study of blood T cell repertoires in COVID-19. As for the study in general: Some COVID-19 samples were acute and others convalescent; all came from the United States, Italy and Spain. The cDNA or gDNA used as material had been derived from T cells, B-cell-depleted T cells, or PBMCs.

This clone has more than one count but fewer than ten. In the original workflow: Reference gene primer amplification in the assay estimated nucleated cell counts. Method: immunoSEQ multiplex PCR; TCRdb's copy keeps in-frame clones and lacks some. V and J calls and clone size are copied from that table; D and trimming were computed from the DNA. The table records tens of thousands of clones, more than 75% of them present only once. Sequencing was carried out using peripheral blood. The sequence came from a woman in her seventies with acute or convalescent COVID-19.

CDR3 DNA sequence: TGTGCCAGCAGTGAGTCCGGACTAGCGGGAGCAGATACGCAGTATTTT. This encodes CASSESGLAGADTQYF. The rearrangement joins TRBV6-4 to TRBJ2-3; 13 bases are shared with TRBD2. Per germline, CDR1 MRHNA and CDR2 SNTAGT. The CDR3 spans 16 residues. Unmatched junction bases numbered 4, after V lost 3 bases and J lost 4 bases.